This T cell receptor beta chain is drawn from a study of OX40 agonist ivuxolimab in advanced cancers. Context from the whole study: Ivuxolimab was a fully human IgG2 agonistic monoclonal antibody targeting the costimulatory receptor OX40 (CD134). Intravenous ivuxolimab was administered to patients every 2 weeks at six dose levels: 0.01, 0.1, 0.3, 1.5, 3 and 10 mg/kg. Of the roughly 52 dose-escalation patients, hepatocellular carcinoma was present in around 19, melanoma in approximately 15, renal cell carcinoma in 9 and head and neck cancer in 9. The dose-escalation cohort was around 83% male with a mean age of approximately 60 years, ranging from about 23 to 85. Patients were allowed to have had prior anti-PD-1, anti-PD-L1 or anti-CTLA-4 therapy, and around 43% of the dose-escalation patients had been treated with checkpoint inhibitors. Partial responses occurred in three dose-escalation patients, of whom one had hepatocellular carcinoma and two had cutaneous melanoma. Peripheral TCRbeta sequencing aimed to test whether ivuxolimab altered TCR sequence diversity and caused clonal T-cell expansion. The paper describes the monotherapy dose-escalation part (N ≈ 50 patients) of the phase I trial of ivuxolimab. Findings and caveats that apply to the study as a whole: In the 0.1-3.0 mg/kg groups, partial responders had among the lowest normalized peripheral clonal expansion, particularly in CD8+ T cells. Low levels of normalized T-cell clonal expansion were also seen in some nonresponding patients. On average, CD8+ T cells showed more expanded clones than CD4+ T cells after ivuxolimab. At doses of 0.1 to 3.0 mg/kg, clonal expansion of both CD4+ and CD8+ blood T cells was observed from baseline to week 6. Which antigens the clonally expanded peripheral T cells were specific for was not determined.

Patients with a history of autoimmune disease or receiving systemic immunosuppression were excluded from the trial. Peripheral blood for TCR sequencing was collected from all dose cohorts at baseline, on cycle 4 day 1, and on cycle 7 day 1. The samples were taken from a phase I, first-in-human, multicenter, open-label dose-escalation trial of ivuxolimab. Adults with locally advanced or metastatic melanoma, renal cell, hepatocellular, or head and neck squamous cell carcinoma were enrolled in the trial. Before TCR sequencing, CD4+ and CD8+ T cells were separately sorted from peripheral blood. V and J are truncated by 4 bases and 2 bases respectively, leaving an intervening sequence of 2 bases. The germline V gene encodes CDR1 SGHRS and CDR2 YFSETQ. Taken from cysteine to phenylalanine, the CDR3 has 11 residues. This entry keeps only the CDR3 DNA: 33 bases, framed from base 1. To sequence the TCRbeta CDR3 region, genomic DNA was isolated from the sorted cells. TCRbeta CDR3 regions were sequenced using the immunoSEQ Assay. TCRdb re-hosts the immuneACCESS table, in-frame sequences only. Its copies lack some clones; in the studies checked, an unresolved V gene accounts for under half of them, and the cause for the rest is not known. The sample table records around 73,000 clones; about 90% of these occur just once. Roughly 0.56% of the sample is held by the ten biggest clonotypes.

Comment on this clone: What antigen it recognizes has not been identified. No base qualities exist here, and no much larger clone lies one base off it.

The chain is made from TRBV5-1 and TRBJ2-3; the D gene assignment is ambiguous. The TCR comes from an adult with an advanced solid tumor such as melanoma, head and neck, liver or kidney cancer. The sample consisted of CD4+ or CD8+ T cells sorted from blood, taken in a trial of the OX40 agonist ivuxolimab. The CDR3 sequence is CASSHTDTQYF. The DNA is TGCGCCAGCAGCCACACAGATACGCAGTATTTT.